This is a list of T cell receptor beta chains from one sample in a study of molecular identifiers for immune sequencing clone quantification. TCRdb re-called the PCR reads with MiXCR, one entry per CDR3 protein. Found here are 600,000 to 650,000 distinct CDR3 sequences, 15% to 20% of them singletons; the top ten hold roughly 0.83%. Sequenced sample: naive CD8+ T cells from blood, with Jurkat cell RNA spiked in. The origin of the receptors is a human donor in good health. Some libraries in this study had Jurkat cell RNA spiked in. CDR3s include the opening cysteine and the closing phenylalanine or tryptophan. D genes are given only for firm matches. A row's size may be missing; if present it is once, few, many or a size class.

CDR3	DNA	D	size	J	V
CASSQVRGSNTEAFF	TGCGCCAGCAGCCAAGTCCGGGGGAGTAACACTGAAGCTTTCTTT	-	many	TRBJ1-1	TRBV4-1
CASSPEGRVGYEQYF	TGTGCCAGCAGCCCTGAAGGAAGGGTGGGCTACGAGCAGTACTTC	-	many	TRBJ2-7	TRBV7-2
CATTPGYTGELFF	TGTGCCACGACTCCAGGGTACACCGGGGAGCTGTTTTTT	-	few	TRBJ2-2	TRBV6-6
CASSLAVTGGSYEQYF	TGTGCCAGCAGCTTGGCGGTGACAGGCGGCTCCTACGAGCAGTACTTC	-	few	TRBJ2-7	TRBV5-6
CASSVRAGELFF	TGTGCCAGCAGCGTGAGGGCCGGGGAGCTGTTTTTT	-	many	TRBJ2-2	TRBV5-8
CASSLESSGAGETQYF	TGTGCCAGCAGCTTAGAATCGTCGGGGGCAGGAGAGACCCAGTACTTC	-	many	TRBJ2-5	TRBV7-8
CASTQTIAHSPLHF	TGTGCCAGCACCCAAACCATAGCCCATTCACCCCTCCACTTT	-	many	TRBJ1-6	TRBV27
CASTSWTGDNIQYF	TGTGCCAGCACGTCTTGGACAGGGGATAACATTCAGTACTTC	TRBD1	many	TRBJ2-4	TRBV12-3/TRBV12-4
CASSLGWDVAGTEAFF	TGTGCCAGCAGCCTGGGTTGGGACGTCGCGGGCACTGAAGCTTTCTTT	-	many	TRBJ1-1	TRBV7-6
CASSPFGGHEQYF	TGTGCCAGCAGCCCTTTTGGCGGGCACGAGCAGTACTTC	-	many	TRBJ2-7	TRBV7-2
CASSQEARYSNQPQHF	TGCGCCAGCAGCCAAGAGGCAAGATATAGCAATCAGCCCCAGCATTTT	-	-	TRBJ1-5	TRBV4-3
CASGEGLAGGPSTDTQYF	TGTGCCAGCGGCGAAGGACTAGCGGGGGGCCCGAGCACAGATACGCAGTATTTT	TRBD2	many	TRBJ2-3	TRBV2
CASSRETGTQAFF	TGTGCCAGTAGTAGGGAAACAGGTACACAAGCTTTCTTT	-	many	TRBJ1-1	TRBV19
CATTQSRDHEQFF	TGTGCCACCACCCAATCGCGGGATCATGAGCAGTTCTTC	-	many	TRBJ2-1	TRBV24-1
CASRAGEDEQYF	TGTGCCAGCAGGGCAGGAGAAGACGAGCAGTACTTC	-	many	TRBJ2-7	TRBV7-9
CASTPGTGFHEQYF	TGTGCCAGCACCCCCGGGACAGGGTTCCACGAGCAGTACTTC	TRBD1	many	TRBJ2-7	TRBV27
CASSLHDRAGYTDTQYF	TGTGCCAGCAGCCTCCACGACAGGGCCGGCTACACAGATACGCAGTATTTT	TRBD1	many	TRBJ2-3	TRBV11-2
CASSEALLQLFF	TGTGCCAGCAGTGAAGCGCTTCTTCAGCTGTTTTTT	-	few	TRBJ1-4	TRBV6-1
CASSLKYNSPLHF	TGTGCCAGCAGTTTGAAGTATAATTCACCCCTCCACTTT	-	many	TRBJ1-6	TRBV27
CAISDFGQGDTQYF	TGTGCCATCAGTGATTTTGGGCAGGGGGATACGCAGTATTTT	-	-	TRBJ2-3	TRBV10-3
CASSLTPGTGVFHEQYF	TGTGCCAGTAGCCTCACTCCCGGGACAGGGGTTTTCCACGAGCAGTACTTC	TRBD1	many	TRBJ2-7	TRBV19
CASNLDHGAGPYTDTQYF	TGTGCCAGCAACTTAGATCATGGGGCAGGGCCATACACAGATACGCAGTATTTT	-	-	TRBJ2-3	TRBV11-2
CASSLSPWDSSYEQYF	TGTGCCAGCAGTTTGAGTCCTTGGGACAGCTCCTACGAGCAGTACTTC	TRBD1	many	TRBJ2-7	TRBV28
CASSLSALHEQYF	TGTGCCAGCAGTTTATCCGCGTTGCACGAGCAGTACTTC	-	-	TRBJ2-7	TRBV27
CASSVELADTQYF	TGTGCCAGCAGCGTCGAGCTAGCAGATACGCAGTATTTT	-	-	TRBJ2-3	TRBV9
CSARDWTGGNGELFF	TGCAGTGCTAGAGATTGGACAGGGGGTAACGGGGAGCTGTTTTTT	TRBD1	-	TRBJ2-2	TRBV20-1